The 13 T cell receptor beta chains below all came from one sample that was sequenced in a study of vaccination effects on CD4 cells after COVID-19. Before sequencing, viral peptide pools were used by the ViraFEST assay to expand antigen-specific CD4+ T cells. Upon completion of about 10 days in culture, CD4+ T cells were isolated. According to the study, vaccine recipients showed no prior SARS-CoV-2 infection and negative nucleocapsid antibodies. These TCRs are of unknown antigen specificity. Here immunoSEQ multiplex PCR was the method, and the copy in TCRdb shows in-frame clones only, minus some. This table holds under 75,000 clones, 75% to 90% found once. Sequencing was performed on CD4+ T cells from PBMCs cultured with SARS-CoV-2 spike peptides, taken before COVID-19 vaccination. The source is a human donor who received a COVID-19 vaccine.

This clone was counted once. The chain is built from TRBV6-5 and TRBJ1-3, with 8 bases fitting TRBD1. Unmatched junction bases numbered 4, after V lost 6 bases and J lost 0 bases. CDR1 MNHEY and CDR2 SVGAGI come from the germline V gene. This CDR3 comprises 15 residues. As DNA, the CDR3 is TGTGCCAGCAGCCCAGGGGGCAGCTCTGGAAACACCATATATTTT. It is translated as CASSPGGSSGNTIYF.

This chain uses TRBV7-2 with TRBJ1-1; TRBD1 is a possible D gene (5 bases). V was shortened by 1 base and J by 4 bases, with 13 bases between the two germline ends. This CDR3 is 15 amino acids long. Germline values: CDR1 SGHTA, CDR2 FQGNSA. The CDR3 region is CASSLVPGGGTEAFF. CDR3 nucleotide sequence: TGTGCCAGCAGCTTAGTTCCCGGTGGGGGCACTGAAGCTTTCTTT.

V usage is TRBV24-1 and J usage is TRBJ2-1; D uncertain. V was trimmed by 1 base and J by 4 bases, leaving 10 bases between them. The CDR3 is 15 amino acids. Germline CDR1 and CDR2: KGHDR and SFDVKD. The CDR3: CATSDFSAGYNEQFF. CDR3 sequence (DNA): TGTGCCACCAGTGATTTTTCGGCAGGATACAATGAGCAGTTCTTC.

The rearrangement links TRBV6-1 to TRBJ1-5, with D perhaps matching TRBD1 (5 bases). The ends were cut back, 3 bases at V and 2 bases at J, with 8 bases in the middle. Germline-derived CDR1 and CDR2 are MNHNS and SASEGT. This CDR3 has 14 amino acids. CDR3 nucleotides: TGTGCCAGCAGTGAGGGAGGGGGCAATCAGCCCCAGCATTTT. Amino acid sequence: CASSEGGGNQPQHF.

The chain is built from TRBV7-3 and TRBJ2-1; 11 bases fit TRBD2. V lost 3 bases to trimming and J lost 2 bases; unmatched junction nucleotides: 0. CDR3 length: 15 amino acids. CDR1 SGHTA and CDR2 FQGTGA come from the germline V gene. Written as DNA, the CDR3 is TGTGCCAGCAGCTTGACTAGCGGGGCCTACAATGAGCAGTTCTTC. This gives the protein CASSLTSGAYNEQFF.

The chain couples TRBV7-2 to TRBJ1-2, with a possible D match to TRBD1 (6 bases). This CDR3 has 14 residues. Germline CDR1 is SGHTA and CDR2 is FQGNSA. V lost 3 bases and J lost 5, with 13 bases in between. The CDR3 coding sequence is TGTGCCAGCAGCTTGTGGGACAAGAGATATGGCTACACCTTC. It encodes CASSLWDKRYGYTF.

The chain employs TRBV6-5 and TRBJ2-7; 8 nucleotides align to TRBD2. CDR3 length: 14 amino acids. Germline CDR1 and CDR2: MNHEY and SVGAGI. The trim removed 6 bases at V and 0 bases at J, leaving 4 bases unmatched. Here the CDR3 reads CASRPAGASYEQYV. The CDR3 DNA follows: TGTGCCAGCAGGCCAGCGGGGGCCTCCTACGAGCAGTACGTC.

This rearrangement joins TRBV24-1 to TRBJ2-3; TRBD2 agrees at 7 bases. The CDR3 covers 15 residues. The germline V gene has CDR1 KGHDR and CDR2 SFDVKD. The V gene end was trimmed by 3 bases and the J gene end by 3 bases; junction bases not matched to a gene: 5. CDR3 bases: TGTGCCACCAGTGATCCCGGACTAGTAACAGATACGCAGTATTTT. Encoded protein: CATSDPGLVTDTQYF.

The gene calls are TRBV15 and TRBJ2-5; TRBD2 agrees at 10 bases. This CDR3 is 17 amino acids long. CDR1 is LNHNV, CDR2 YYDKDF, per germline (reference sequence). With 3 bases clipped from V and 5 bases from J, the junction kept 12 bases outside the gene matches. The chain's CDR3 is CATSRVGYASGGETQYF. In DNA form, the CDR3 reads TGTGCCACCAGCAGGGTTGGTTACGCTAGCGGGGGTGAGACCCAGTACTTC.

This chain joins TRBV24-1 and TRBJ1-5; D gene uncertain. Germline V gene data show CDR1 as KGHDR and CDR2 as SFDVKD. The germline V and J ends were trimmed by 5 bases and 1 base, with 11 bases remaining between them. This CDR3 contains 15 residues. The CDR3 here is CATSGSGISNQPQHF. DNA of the CDR3: TGTGCCACCAGTGGATCCGGGATAAGCAATCAGCCCCAGCATTTT.

This clone turned up a few times. The chain joins TRBV5-4 to TRBJ1-2; D uncertain. Trimming cost V 0 bases and J 6 bases, with 15 bases left between them. Germline CDR1 reads SGHNT; CDR2 reads YYREEE (reference sequence). The CDR3 spans 15 residues. CDR3 DNA sequence: TGTGCCAGCAGCTTGGCTATAGGGCGGCTTCATGGCTACACCTTC. As protein: CASSLAIGRLHGYTF.

This clone has just a few counts. This chain joins TRBV7-9 and TRBJ1-6; D is uncertain. The ends were cut back, 5 bases at V and 8 bases at J, with 19 bases in the middle. The CDR3 has 16 amino acids. Germline V gene sequence: CDR1 SEHNR, CDR2 FQNEAQ (reference sequence). For the CDR3, the DNA is TGTGCCAGCAGCCGGGATGATGGGAGGGTCTATTCACCCCTCCACTTT. Translating it yields CASSRDDGRVYSPLHF. The full variable domain, in which reference TRBV7-9 and TRBJ1-6 provide the parts outside the CDR3, is DTGVSQNPRHKITKRGQNVTFRCDPISEHNRLYWYRQTLGQGPEFLTYFQNEAQLEKSRLLSDRFSAERPKGSFSTLEIQRTEQGDSAMYLCASSRDDGRVYSPLHFGNGTRLTVT.

This clone has a handful of counts. This chain connects TRBV9 to TRBJ1-6; tentative D call: TRBD1 (6 bases). The CDR3 sequence is 17 residues long. Germline CDR1 reads SGDLS; CDR2 reads YYNGEE. V was pared by 2 bases and J by 3 bases, with 15 bases between. The CDR3 sequence: CASSVLGWTDYNSPLHF. The DNA for the CDR3 is TGTGCCAGCAGCGTCTTGGGGTGGACAGACTATAATTCACCCCTCCACTTT.